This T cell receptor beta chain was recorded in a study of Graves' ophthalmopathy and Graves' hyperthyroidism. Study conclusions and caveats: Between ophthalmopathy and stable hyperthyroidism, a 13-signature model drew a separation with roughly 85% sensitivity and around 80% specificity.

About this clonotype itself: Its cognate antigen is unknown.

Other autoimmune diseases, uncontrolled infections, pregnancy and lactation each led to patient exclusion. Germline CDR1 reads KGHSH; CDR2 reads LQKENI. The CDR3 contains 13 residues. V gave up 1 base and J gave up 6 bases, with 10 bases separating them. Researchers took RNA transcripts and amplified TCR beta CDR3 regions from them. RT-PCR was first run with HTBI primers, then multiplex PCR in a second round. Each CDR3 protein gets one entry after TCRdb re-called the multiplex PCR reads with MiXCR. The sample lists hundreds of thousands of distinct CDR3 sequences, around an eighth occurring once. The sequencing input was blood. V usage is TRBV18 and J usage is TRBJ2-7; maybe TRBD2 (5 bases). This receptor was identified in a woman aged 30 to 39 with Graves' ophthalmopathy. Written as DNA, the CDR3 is TGTGCCAGCTCACCACTCGCTAGCCGCGAGCAGTACTTC. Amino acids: CASSPLASREQYF.